These 21 T cell receptor beta chains originate from one sample sequenced in a study of CD8 T cells in ankylosing spondylitis. TCRdb re-called the 5' RACE reads through MiXCR, storing one row per CDR3 protein. The sample consists of 35,000 to 50,000 distinct CDR3 sequences, about a tenth of them appearing once. The specimen sequenced was blood, either unsorted or a sorted T cell fraction (not recorded which). These receptors originate from a male donor with ankylosing spondylitis or in good health (not recorded which).

This sequence joins TRBV11-2 and TRBJ2-1; D is unclear. The CDR3 is made up of 15 amino acids. V was clipped by 0 bases and J by 2 bases, with 8 bases between them. In germline, CDR1 is SGHAT, CDR2 FQNNGV. DNA of the CDR3: TGTGCCAGCAGCTTAGACGGAAATCCCTACAATGAGCAGTTCTTC. Protein product: CASSLDGNPYNEQFF.

With regard to this clonotype: This may be a read error, as it is one base from a much larger clone. V gene TRBV4-2 combines with J gene TRBJ2-7; tentatively, D is TRBD1 (6 bases). The CDR3 is 13 amino acids. V lost 4 bases to trimming and J lost 0 bases, with 7 bases between them. Per the germline V gene, CDR1 is LGHNA and CDR2 is YNFKEQ. The CDR3 sequence: CASSPGHSYEQYF. The DNA for the CDR3 is TGTGCCAGCAGCCCGGGACACTCCTACGAGCAGTACTTC.

This clonotype came up many times. The genes are TRBV15 and TRBJ1-5; no definite D call. The CDR3 runs to 15 residues. Trimming took off 3 bases at V and 0 bases at J, with 9 bases between the two ends. The germline CDR1 and CDR2 sequences are LNHNV and YYDKDF (reference sequence). CDR3 loop: CATSSFRYSNQPQHF. The DNA for the CDR3 is TGTGCCACCAGCAGCTTCCGGTATAGCAATCAGCCCCAGCATTTT.

This clonotype was observed once. One end of the junction is discordant with germline, which a read error may explain. The chain employs TRBV10-3 and TRBJ2-2; D might be TRBD2 (6 bases). The CDR3 is 18 amino acids. Germline V gene sequence: CDR1 ENHRY, CDR2 SYGVKD. CDR3: CTISSMEGFSDGTGELFF. CDR3 in DNA: TGTACCATCAGTTCCATGGAGGGGTTTAGTGATGGCACCGGGGAGCTGTTTTTT.

In this sample, this clonotype turned up a few times. The chain recombines TRBV3-1 with TRBJ2-7, with 8 bases lining up with TRBD2. This CDR3 comprises 14 residues. Trimming took 5 bases from V and 1 from J; bases not matched to a gene: 4. CDR1 is LGHDT and CDR2 is YNNKEL in the germline V gene (reference sequence). CDR3 coding DNA: TGTGCCAGCAGCGAACTAGCGGCTTCCTACGAGCAGTACTTC. Amino acid sequence: CASSELAASYEQYF.

In this sample, this clonotype turned up many times. The V call is TRBV12-3 or TRBV12-4, the J call TRBJ1-1, with D hard to call. The CDR3 totals 11 residues. V lost 7 bases and J lost 8, with 11 bases in between. CDR3 in amino acids: CASTRTGEAFF. The CDR3 bases are TGTGCCAGCACCCGGACCGGAGAAGCTTTCTTT.

The table lists this clonotype with a few counts. The CDR3: CASSGPGLAGADTGELFF. The CDR3 coding sequence is TGTGCCAGCAGCGGACCCGGACTAGCGGGAGCGGACACCGGGGAGCTGTTTTTT. The genes are TRBV7-8 and TRBJ2-2; TRBD2 agrees at 13 bases. CDR1 SGHVS and CDR2 FQNEAQ come from the germline V gene. The CDR3 covers 18 residues. The V segment lost 5 bases and the J segment 3 bases; nucleotides outside the gene matches: 9.

The CDR3 DNA reads TGTGCCAGCAGCTTAGAGTTGGGGGGGAAAAACATTCAGTACTTC. Protein product: CASSLELGGKNIQYF. The chain joins TRBV7-9 to TRBJ2-4, with 7 bases lining up with TRBD2. The V gene's germline CDR1 is SEHNR and CDR2 FQNEAQ (reference sequence). The CDR3 has 15 amino acids. The J segment lost 4 bases and the V segment lost 1 base, leaving 4 bases of the junction unmatched.

This clonotype appeared many times. The chain joins TRBV3-1 to TRBJ2-5; the D is unclear. The CDR3 runs to 12 residues. Between the trimmed V and J ends, which lost 4 bases and 5 bases, there was a span of 8 bases. Germline loops: CDR1 LGHDT, CDR2 YNNKEL (reference sequence). CDR3 coding DNA: TGTGCCAGCAGCCTGCTGTCGGAGACCCAGTACTTC. Residues: CASSLLSETQYF.

In its sample, this clonotype was seen many times. CDR3 region: CASSSNARQDRGIGTQYF. CDR3 DNA: TGTGCCAGCAGCTCCAATGCGCGCCAGGACAGGGGAATAGGGACGCAGTATTTT. The chain joins TRBV11-2 to TRBJ2-3, with 9 bases fitting TRBD1. V was pared by 4 bases and J by 9 bases, with 20 bases of the junction left unmatched. The CDR3 sequence is 18 residues long. The V gene's germline CDR1 is SGHAT and CDR2 FQNNGV.

This clonotype was picked up many times. This chain connects TRBV5-1 to TRBJ2-3; D might be TRBD1 or TRBD2, each matching 5 bases. Trimming removed 4 bases from V and 1 base from J, with 16 bases in between. This CDR3 is 16 amino acids long. Germline lookup yields CDR1 SGHRS and CDR2 YFSETQ. As DNA, the CDR3 is TGCGCCAGCAGCGCCTTTGACGGGGCTGGCACAGATACGCAGTATTTT. Protein: CASSAFDGAGTDTQYF. Based on the CDR3 plus reference TRBV5-1 and TRBJ2-3, the full variable domain is KAGVTQTPRYLIKTRGQQVTLSCSPISGHRSVSWYQQTPGQGLQFLFEYFSETQRNKGNFPGRFSGRQFSNSRSEMNVSTLELGDSALYLCASSAFDGAGTDTQYFGPGTRLTVL.

This clonotype was seen many times. This sequence joins TRBV29-1 and TRBJ2-3, with D possibly matching TRBD2 (7 bases). The CDR3 loop spans 16 amino acids. V gave up 6 bases and J gave up 3 bases, with 22 bases separating them. From germline, CDR1 is SQVTM and CDR2 ANQGSEA. The CDR3 reads CSVGGPGGARTDTQYF. CDR3 sequence (DNA): TGCAGCGTGGGGGGGCCGGGGGGTGCGAGAACAGATACGCAGTATTTT.

Of note for this clonotype: One base away lies a much larger clone, so this may be a sequencing read error. This chain joins TRBV27 and TRBJ1-1; 8 bases are shared with TRBD1. The junction had 5 bases not matched to a gene; V was cut back by 5 bases and J by 6 bases. Germline CDR1 MNHEY, CDR2 SMNVEV (reference sequence). This CDR3 has 13 residues. The CDR3 here is CASSHRGWPEAFF. CDR3 bases: TGTGCCAGCAGTCACAGGGGGTGGCCTGAAGCTTTCTTT.

This clonotype was detected only a few times. The rearrangement uses TRBV21-1 and TRBJ2-7; the table calls TRBD1, which could not be checked here. TRBV21-1 is a listed pseudogene. The CDR3 loop spans 16 amino acids. The CDR3 loop is CASSTAGTDIAYEQYF. DNA for the CDR3: TGTGCCAGCAGCACTGCCGGGACAGATATCGCCTACGAGCAGTACTTC.

This clonotype has a count of ten or more. The rearrangement uses TRBV5-1 and TRBJ2-6; unclear D gene. The CDR3 runs to 16 residues. Per germline, CDR1 SGHRS and CDR2 YFSETQ. Between the trimmed V and J ends, which lost 6 bases and 0 bases, there was a span of 13 bases. In DNA, the CDR3 is TGCGCCAGCACCCCCAACCCGAGCTCTGGGGCCAACGTCCTGACTTTC. Protein product: CASTPNPSSGANVLTF. Full variable domain (remainder filled in from reference TRBV5-1 and TRBJ2-6): KAGVTQTPRYLIKTRGQQVTLSCSPISGHRSVSWYQQTPGQGLQFLFEYFSETQRNKGNFPGRFSGRQFSNSRSEMNVSTLELGDSALYLCASTPNPSSGANVLTFGAGSRLTVL.

In its sample, this clonotype is medium-sized. The rearrangement uses TRBV20-1 and TRBJ1-5; tentative D call: TRBD1 (5 bases). The CDR3 has 16 amino acids. Germline CDR1 reads DFQATT; CDR2 reads SNEGSKA (reference sequence). V lost 3 bases and J 2 bases, leaving 17 bases between the germline ends. The CDR3 reads CSARPAGMGGNQPQHF. The CDR3 DNA follows: TGCAGTGCTAGGCCTGCAGGGATGGGCGGCAATCAGCCCCAGCATTTT.

This clonotype was picked up many times. J is TRBJ2-1 and V is TRBV20-1, with 11 bases lining up with TRBD2. The CDR3 totals 15 residues. The V gene's germline CDR1 is DFQATT and CDR2 SNEGSKA (reference sequence). Trimming at V came to 2 bases and at J to 5 bases, leaving 5 bases not matched to a gene. CDR3 amino acids: CSARLAGGPDNEQFF. Written as DNA, the CDR3 is TGCAGTGCTAGATTAGCGGGAGGGCCCGACAATGAGCAGTTCTTC.

This clonotype has at least ten counts. The chain carries TRBV29-1 and TRBJ1-1; D is ambiguous. The CDR3 is 13 residues long. The V gene's germline CDR1 is SQVTM and CDR2 ANQGSEA. V lost 6 bases to trimming and J lost 0 bases, with 11 bases between them. The chain's CDR3 is CSVGTHLNTEAFF. In DNA form, the CDR3 reads TGCAGCGTAGGCACCCACCTGAACACTGAAGCTTTCTTT. Supplemented by reference TRBV29-1 and TRBJ1-1, the full variable domain reads SAVISQKPSRDICQRGTSLTIQCQVDSQVTMMFWYRQQPGQSLTLIATANQGSEATYESGFVIDKFPISRPNLTFSTLTVSNMSPEDSSIYLCSVGTHLNTEAFFGQGTRLTVV.

This sequence joins TRBV11-2 and TRBJ1-1; D is unresolved. V was pared by 3 bases and J by 0 bases, with 8 bases between. CDR1 and CDR2 (germline): SGHAT, FQNNGV. CDR3 size: 14 residues. The DNA of the CDR3 is TGTGCCAGCAGCTTGACCAACCTGAACACTGAAGCTTTCTTT. It specifies CASSLTNLNTEAFF.

This clonotype was seen many times. The chain employs TRBV6-5 and TRBJ1-4, with 9 bases matching TRBD1. The V gene end was trimmed by 4 bases and the J gene end by 6 bases; junction bases not matched to a gene: 6. The CDR3 consists of 15 residues. The germline V gene encodes CDR1 MNHEY and CDR2 SVGAGI. The CDR3 bases are TGTGCCAGCAGTTCCACAGGGGGCAGCGATGAAAAACTGTTTTTT. Its protein product is CASSSTGGSDEKLFF.

This clonotype was recorded many times. The rearrangement links TRBV3-1 to TRBJ2-3; 12 bases align to TRBD2. V lost 2 bases to trimming and J lost 2 bases; unmatched junction nucleotides: 2. The CDR3 consists of 16 residues. From germline, CDR1 is LGHDT and CDR2 YNNKEL (reference sequence). The CDR3 sequence is CASSQRLAGATDTQYF. In DNA, the CDR3 is TGTGCCAGCAGCCAAAGACTAGCGGGAGCCACAGATACGCAGTATTTT.